This is a list of T cell receptor beta chains from one sample in a study of blood T cell repertoires in COVID-19. Clones were read by immunoSEQ multiplex PCR, and TCRdb kept only the in-frame ones, dropping some. This sample yields 150,000 or so clones, of which about 90% are seen a single time; less than 1.5% belongs to the top ten. The sample consisted of PBMCs or T cells enriched from blood (not recorded which). Receptor source: a human donor with acute COVID-19. The donor label of this sample is uncertain. CDR3s leave out the opening cysteine and the closing phenylalanine or tryptophan. A D gene is named only where the DNA matches it firmly.

>NA|TRBV4-1
ASSQARGEKLF
>NA|TRBV7-3
ASSPTWTFYNEQF
>NA|TRBV25-1
ASSGNGASTDTQY
>NA|TRBV9
ASSDLQGRSGANVLT
>NA|TRBV18
ASSPPEVRDTQY
>NA|TRBV19
ASSTTSRGYGYT
>TRBD1|TRBV5-4
ASRKQGAERDYGYT
>NA|TRBV11-2
ASSLDRVRGYT
>TRBD1|TRBV30
AWSVTGGISTDTQY
>TRBD1|TRBV4-1
ASSLRQGRENTIY
>TRBD1|TRBV6-5
ASGPGQVYEQY
>NA|TRBV27
ASSLGGAGVNTEAF
>TRBD2|TRBV7-9
ASSLGTSGGADTQY
>TRBD1|TRBV7-3
ASSLTGGQPQH
>TRBD1|TRBV10-3
AIGKGQTPDEQY
>NA|TRBV10-3
AISRGRTTDTQY
>TRBD1|TRBV7-9
ASSSGQGETEAF
>NA|TRBV6-2/TRBV6-3
ASSYSSPVAGELF
>NA|TRBV7-9
ASSLGRAGSSYNSPLH
>TRBD1|TRBV3-1/TRBV3-2
ASSQEAWRGLHPNQPQH
>TRBD2|TRBV15
ATSRVGLAGGETQY
>TRBD1|TRBV29-1
SAERDRGIGAF
>NA|TRBV6-5
ATRDTDYEQY